The rows below give T cell receptor beta chains drawn from one sample of a study of PD-1 blockade in classical Hodgkin lymphoma. Sequencing was performed with immunoSEQ multiplex PCR; in TCRdb, only in-frame clones are kept and a portion is missing. Altogether about 37,000 clones are present, 80% to 90% being singletons, with the ten largest covering approximately 8.1%. Sequences were derived from peripheral blood mononuclear cells (PBMCs), sampled before the second cycle of nivolumab. All receptors come from a human donor with classical Hodgkin lymphoma. Both conserved end residues are part of each CDR3. Each record gives: CDR3 length, clone size, J gene, V gene, D gene, CDR3 protein, CDR3 DNA. A D gene is named only where the DNA matches it firmly. The size entry is marked missing in some rows and otherwise reads once, few, many or a size class.

16 once TRBJ2-1 TRBV25-1 TRBD2 CASSDPLAGPYNEQFF TGTGCCAGCAGTGATCCTTTAGCGGGACCCTACAATGAGCAGTTCTTC
15 NA TRBJ1-1 TRBV6-6 NA CASSYSPGLNTEAFF TGTGCCAGCAGTTACTCGCCAGGACTGAACACTGAAGCTTTCTTT
15 NA TRBJ2-7 TRBV6-1 TRBD2 CASSPTSGHSYEQYF TGTGCCAGCAGTCCCACTAGCGGGCACTCCTACGAGCAGTACTTC
20 NA TRBJ2-7 TRBV21-1 NA CASSKAYRGDRGGGSRQQYF TGTGCCAGCAGCAAAGCTTACCGGGGTGACAGAGGCGGAGGATCCAGGCAGCAGTACTTC
15 NA TRBJ1-1 TRBV5-1 TRBD1 CASSSGDRGLTEAFF TGCGCCAGCAGCTCAGGGGACAGGGGTTTGACTGAAGCTTTCTTT
15 NA TRBJ1-1 TRBV6-5 NA CASSPLSTGTTEAFF TGTGCCAGCAGTCCCCTATCCACAGGGACAACTGAAGCTTTCTTT
14 NA TRBJ2-1 TRBV7-8 NA CASCGTNSYNEQFF TGTGCCAGCTGCGGGACGAACTCCTACAATGAGCAGTTCTTC
18 NA TRBJ2-1 TRBV14 NA CASSQDPGLASFYDEQFF TGTGCCAGCAGCCAAGACCCTGGGCTAGCTTCTTTCTACGATGAGCAGTTCTTC
11 NA TRBJ1-3 TRBV29-1 NA CSVSRRNTIYF TGCAGCGTTTCCAGGAGGAACACCATATATTTT
14 NA TRBJ1-1 TRBV27 NA CASSFGQANTEAFF TGTGCCAGCAGTTTCGGACAAGCGAACACTGAAGCTTTCTTT
14 NA TRBJ2-3 TRBV5-6 NA CASSLGVGTDTQYF TGTGCCAGCAGCTTGGGCGTCGGGACAGATACGCAGTATTTT
14 NA TRBJ2-1 TRBV14 NA CASSQGNPYNEQFF TGTGCCAGCAGCCAAGGAAACCCTTACAATGAGCAGTTCTTC
14 NA TRBJ2-5 TRBV15 NA CATSRDQAQETQYF TGTGCCACCAGCAGAGATCAGGCCCAAGAGACCCAGTACTTC
15 NA TRBJ1-4 TRBV5-1 TRBD1 CASSLAGTVNEKLFF TGCGCCAGCAGCTTGGCCGGGACAGTTAATGAAAAACTGTTTTTT
17 NA TRBJ2-2 TRBV19 TRBD2 CASSISISGTSAGELFF TGTGCCAGTAGTATAAGCATTTCCGGGACTAGCGCCGGGGAGCTGTTTTTT
19 NA TRBJ2-3 TRBV2 TRBD2 CASSEIVEYGGRAWDTQYF TGTGCCAGCAGTGAAATAGTCGAGTATGGCGGGAGGGCATGGGATACGCAGTATTTT
15 NA TRBJ2-6 TRBV2 NA CASSTEGAGANVLTF TGTGCCAGCAGTACGGAGGGTGCTGGGGCCAACGTCCTGACTTTC
16 NA TRBJ2-1 TRBV10-2 TRBD2 CASSEYVGGPYNEQFF TGCGCCAGCAGTGAGTATGTGGGAGGGCCCTACAATGAGCAGTTCTTC
18 NA TRBJ1-5 TRBV19 NA CASTRSREEEYSNQPQHF TGTGCCAGTACCCGTTCCAGGGAGGAGGAGTATAGCAATCAGCCCCAGCATTTT
19 NA TRBJ1-3 TRBV7-9 NA CASSLYYSRVDGSGNTIYF TGTGCCAGCAGCTTGTATTATAGCAGGGTTGACGGGTCTGGAAACACCATATATTTT
11 NA TRBJ1-1 TRBV2 NA CASSGFTEAFF TGTGCCAGCAGTGGCTTCACTGAAGCTTTCTTT
17 few TRBJ1-1 TRBV6-1 TRBD1 CASSAFPPGTVNTEAFF TGTGCCAGCAGTGCCTTCCCTCCCGGGACAGTAAACACTGAAGCTTTCTTT